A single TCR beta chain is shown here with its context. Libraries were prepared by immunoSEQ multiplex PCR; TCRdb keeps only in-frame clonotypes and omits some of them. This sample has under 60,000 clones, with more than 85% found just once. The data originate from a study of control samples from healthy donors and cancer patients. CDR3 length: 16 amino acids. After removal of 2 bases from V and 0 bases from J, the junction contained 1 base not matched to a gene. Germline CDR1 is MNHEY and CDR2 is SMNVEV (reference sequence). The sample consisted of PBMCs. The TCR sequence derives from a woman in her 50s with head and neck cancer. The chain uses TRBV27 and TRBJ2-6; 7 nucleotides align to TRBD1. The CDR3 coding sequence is TGTGCCAGCAGTTTAAGGACAGGCTCTGGGGCCAACGTCCTGACTTTC. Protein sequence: CASSLRTGSGANVLTF.